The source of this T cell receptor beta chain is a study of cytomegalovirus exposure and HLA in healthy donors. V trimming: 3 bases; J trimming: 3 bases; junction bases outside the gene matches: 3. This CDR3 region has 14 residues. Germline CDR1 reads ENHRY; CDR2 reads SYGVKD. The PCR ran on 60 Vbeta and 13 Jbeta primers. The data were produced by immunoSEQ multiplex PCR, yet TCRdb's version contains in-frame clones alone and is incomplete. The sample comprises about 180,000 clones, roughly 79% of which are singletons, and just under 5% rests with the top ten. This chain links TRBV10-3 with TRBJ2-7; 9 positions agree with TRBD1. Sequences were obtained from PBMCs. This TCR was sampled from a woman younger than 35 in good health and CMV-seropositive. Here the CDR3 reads CAISEQGAYYEQYF. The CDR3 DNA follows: TGTGCCATCAGTGAACAGGGGGCATACTACGAGCAGTACTTC.